The next 18 T cell receptor beta chains were all read from a single sample in a study of T cells in Graves' hyperthyroidism and ophthalmopathy. Amplification targeted TCR beta CDR3 regions from RNA transcripts. The TCR CDR3 first-round RT-PCR relied on the HTBI primer set. TCRdb reprocessed the multiplex PCR reads with MiXCR, giving one entry per CDR3 protein. The sample contains under 350,000 distinct CDR3 sequences, over 15% of which appear only once. The specimen sequenced was blood. These receptors originate from a woman in her sixties with Graves' ophthalmopathy.

This clonotype was seen at least ten times. The V gene is TRBV5-1, the J gene TRBJ1-1; tentatively, D is TRBD1 (5 bases). V was cut by 2 bases and J by 1 base, with 15 bases left in between. This CDR3 has 16 residues. Looked up from germline, CDR1 is SGHRS and CDR2 is YFSETQ. CDR3 protein: CASSFMVDSQNTEAFF. DNA for the CDR3: TGCGCCAGCAGCTTCATGGTTGACAGCCAGAACACTGAAGCTTTCTTT. Using reference TRBV5-1 and TRBJ1-1 for the parts outside the CDR3, the full variable domain is KAGVTQTPRYLIKTRGQQVTLSCSPISGHRSVSWYQQTPGQGLQFLFEYFSETQRNKGNFPGRFSGRQFSNSRSEMNVSTLELGDSALYLCASSFMVDSQNTEAFFGQGTRLTVV.

This clonotype was counted at least ten times. This chain uses TRBV2 with TRBJ1-1, with a possible D match to TRBD1 (6 bases). The germline V gene has CDR1 SNHLY and CDR2 FYNNEI. Trimming removed 1 base at V and 11 bases at J, with 11 bases between. The CDR3 runs to 12 residues. The CDR3 DNA sequence: TGTGCCAGCAGTGAAGAAGACAGGACGGCTTTCTTT. This sequence encodes CASSEEDRTAFF.

This clonotype was observed many times. The chain has TRBV12-3 or TRBV12-4 and TRBJ1-1; 7 positions match TRBD1. With 4 bases clipped from V and 1 base from J, the junction kept 0 bases outside the gene matches. CDR3 length: 13 amino acids. Here the CDR3 reads CASSWDRNTEAFF. The CDR3 DNA is TGTGCCAGCAGTTGGGACAGGAACACTGAAGCTTTCTTT.

This clonotype was detected a few times. The chain joins TRBV9 to TRBJ2-3; D not certain. V dropped 2 bases and J dropped 3 bases, with 10 bases sitting between them. The CDR3 is made up of 14 amino acids. CDR1 is SGDLS and CDR2 is YYNGEE in the germline V gene. CDR3 sequence (DNA): TGTGCCAGCAGCGTGTTATTGAGGACAGATACGCAGTATTTT. As protein: CASSVLLRTDTQYF.

This clonotype was counted only a few times. The chain combines TRBV5-4 with TRBJ2-7; the match to TRBD2 covers 11 bases. V was clipped by 0 bases and J by 6 bases; unmatched bases: 5. Germline V CDR1 and CDR2: SGHNT, YYREEE (reference sequence). This CDR3 comprises 15 residues. The CDR3 coding sequence is TGTGCCAGCAGCTTGGTTAGCGGGAGGGCCGTCGAGCAGTACTTC. Translating it yields CASSLVSGRAVEQYF.

This clonotype came up many times. The chain uses TRBV20-1 and TRBJ2-5; weak D call: TRBD2 (5 bases). V gave up 0 bases and J gave up 3 bases, with 14 bases separating them. There are 15 residues in the CDR3. Looked up from germline, CDR1 is DFQATT and CDR2 is SNEGSKA (reference sequence). The CDR3: CSARDIDTGKETQYF. The CDR3 DNA is TGCAGTGCTAGAGACATCGATACGGGAAAAGAGACCCAGTACTTC.

The J gene is TRBJ1-1, the V gene TRBV18; D is perhaps TRBD1 (5 bases). The CDR3 consists of 16 residues. Germline CDR1 KGHSH, CDR2 LQKENI. The V end lost 6 bases, the J end lost 0 bases, and 17 bases lay between the germline ends. The CDR3 sequence: CASSQGRGFLNTEAFF. The DNA of the CDR3 is TGTGCCAGCTCCCAGGGACGGGGATTTTTGAACACTGAAGCTTTCTTT.

This chain connects TRBV9 to TRBJ1-5; D not certain. CDR1 and CDR2 from the germline V gene are SGDLS and YYNGEE. This CDR3 has 13 residues. With 1 base removed from V and 6 bases from J, the gap between germline ends came to 8 bases. CDR3 coding DNA: TGTGCCAGCAGCGTAAATGAGGGTCAGCCCCAGCATTTT. Its protein is CASSVNEGQPQHF.

The chain uses TRBV6-2 or TRBV6-3 and TRBJ2-3, with unresolved D. Germline V gene sequence: CDR1 MNHEY, CDR2 SVGEGT. The CDR3 is made up of 15 amino acids. V was trimmed by 6 bases and J by 1 base, leaving 14 bases between them. The CDR3: CASSLRKLRTDTQYF. In DNA, the CDR3 is TGTGCCAGCAGCCTTCGGAAGCTCCGCACAGATACGCAGTATTTT.

The chain uses TRBV27 and TRBJ2-2; D is possibly TRBD2 (6 bases). This CDR3 is 13 amino acids long. Germline V gene data show CDR1 as MNHEY and CDR2 as SMNVEV (reference sequence). V was clipped by 3 bases and J by 6 bases, with 8 bases between them. CDR3 in amino acids: CASSFGEAGELFF. As DNA, the CDR3 is TGTGCCAGCAGTTTCGGGGAGGCCGGGGAGCTGTTTTTT.

This clonotype was counted ten times or more. This chain links TRBV7-6 with TRBJ2-1; 9 bases fit TRBD2. The germline CDR1 and CDR2 sequences are SGHVS and FNYEAQ. After removal of 1 base from V and 8 bases from J, the junction contained 9 bases not matched to a gene. The CDR3 is made up of 16 amino acids. The CDR3: CASSLGGGRALDEQFF. The CDR3 DNA sequence: TGTGCCAGCAGCTTAGGCGGCGGGAGGGCCCTTGATGAGCAGTTCTTC.

This clonotype was observed at least ten times. This chain uses TRBV20-1 with TRBJ2-5; TRBD1 agrees at 12 bases. This CDR3 has 16 amino acids. Germline CDR1 reads DFQATT; CDR2 reads SNEGSKA (reference sequence). The V gene end was trimmed by 4 bases and the J gene end by 7 bases; junction bases not matched to a gene: 13. This CDR3 reads CSAIPGQGALGWTQYF. The CDR3 DNA sequence: TGCAGTGCTATACCGGGACAGGGGGCTCTGGGATGGACCCAGTACTTC.

This clonotype was recorded at least ten times. This chain links TRBV6-1 with TRBJ2-5; tentatively, D is TRBD1 or TRBD2 (5 bases each). CDR3 length equals 18 residues. Trimming cost V 11 bases and J 5 bases, with 33 bases left between them. Germline V gives CDR1 MNHNS, CDR2 SASEGT. The CDR3 sequence is CAGPIPWGRVCFPETQYF. The CDR3 DNA is TGTGCCGGACCAATACCATGGGGACGGGTGTGTTTTCCGGAGACCCAGTACTTC.

This clonotype was recorded at least ten times. This chain joins TRBV20-1 and TRBJ2-4; perhaps TRBD1 as D (5 bases). This CDR3 spans 16 amino acids. V was pared by 0 bases and J by 7 bases, with 19 bases between. Germline-derived CDR1 and CDR2 are DFQATT and SNEGSKA (reference sequence). The CDR3 loop reads CSARDRENRFINIQYF. Written as DNA, the CDR3 is TGCAGTGCTAGAGATCGAGAGAACAGGTTTATTAACATTCAGTACTTC.

Note on this clonotype: Sequence at one end of the junction differs from germline and may be a read error. This chain joins TRBV28 and TRBJ2-6; D call uncertain. Germline CDR1 MDHEN, CDR2 SYDVKM. This CDR3 has 13 residues. CDR3 coding DNA: TGTGCCAGCTCAACCTCTGGGGTCAACGTCCTGACTTTC. This gives the protein CASSTSGVNVLTF.

This clonotype was counted only a few times. The chain combines TRBV18 with TRBJ1-6; perhaps TRBD1 as D (5 bases). Germline-derived CDR1 and CDR2 are KGHSH and LQKENI. V lost 1 base and J lost 11, with 27 bases in between. CDR3 size: 19 residues. DNA of the CDR3: TGTGCCAGCTCACCACTTAGGGGAAAAACGAGACTTGAGTCGGCACCCCTCCACTTT. The encoded protein is CASSPLRGKTRLESAPLHF.

This clonotype was observed at least ten times. The chain recombines TRBV20-1 with TRBJ2-5; 10 nucleotides line up with TRBD2. Germline lookup yields CDR1 DFQATT and CDR2 SNEGSKA (reference sequence). J gave up 4 bases and V 2 bases, and 7 bases lay outside the gene matches. This CDR3 spans 15 amino acids. The DNA for the CDR3 is TGCAGTGCTAGACGGCTAGCGGGAGCGTCAGAGACCCAGTACTTC. It codes for CSARRLAGASETQYF.

This clonotype was detected a few times. V usage is TRBV6-2 or TRBV6-3 and J usage is TRBJ2-2; D remains unclear. The germline V gene has CDR1 MNHEY and CDR2 SVGEGT. This CDR3 has 14 amino acids. Trimming took 5 bases from V and 6 from J, leaving 13 bases between them. CDR3 region: CASSPRAPPGELFF. In nucleotides, the CDR3 is TGTGCCAGCAGTCCACGGGCCCCCCCCGGGGAGCTGTTTTTT.